This T cell receptor beta chain was identified during a study of regulatory T cells in long-lasting Graves disease. The time point: newly diagnosed GD, antithyroid drugs for less than 3 months. The authors made the TCR library using RNA they extracted from PBMCs. Roughly 9.5-milliliter peripheral blood samples went into EDTA tubes. Libraries of TCR beta came from iRepertoire HTBI primers plus Arm-PCR of CDR3 regions. One entry per CDR3 protein, called by TCRdb with MiXCR from the multiplex PCR reads. Among hundreds of thousands of distinct CDR3 sequences listed, over 15% were seen once. The CDR3 extends over 15 amino acids. Losses at the gene ends were 6 bases for V and 5 bases for J; bases not matched to a gene: 9. Looked up from germline, CDR1 is MNHNS and CDR2 is SASEGT. The same sample was also used in a study of T cells in Graves' hyperthyroidism and ophthalmopathy.

This sequence originates from a man in his forties with Graves disease. The rearrangement uses TRBV6-1 and TRBJ2-2; 7 bases are a match to TRBD2. The sample here was peripheral blood mononuclear cells (PBMCs), taken at new diagnosis, from a patient treated with antithyroid drugs. CDR3 residues: CASSTSGIGTGELFF. For the CDR3, the DNA is TGTGCCAGCAGCACGAGCGGGATCGGGACCGGGGAGCTGTTTTTT.